Listed here are 31 T cell receptor beta chains from one sample, sequenced in a study of blood T cell repertoires in COVID-19. Profiling relied on immunoSEQ multiplex PCR, and the TCRdb table lists in-frame clones only, not all of them. This table has about 160,000 clones, around 84% appearing once. Sequencing input: PBMCs or T cells enriched from blood (not recorded which). The receptors derive from a woman in her forties or fifties who had recovered from COVID-19.

The chain recombines TRBV3-1 (or the pseudogene TRBV3-2) with TRBJ2-5, with TRBD2 identical over 9 bases. With V trimmed by 7 bases and J by 6 bases, 15 bases remained unmatched. CDR3 length: 16 residues. CDR1 is LGHDT and CDR2 is YNNKEL in the germline V gene (reference sequence). CDR3 sequence (DNA): TGTGCCAGCACCTTAAGGAGCGGGGGGATTGGGAAGACCCAGTACTTC. Translating it yields CASTLRSGGIGKTQYF.

This clone was observed a few times. This chain connects TRBV5-4 to TRBJ2-1; D call uncertain. The CDR3 spans 15 residues. Germline lookup yields CDR1 SGHNT and CDR2 YYREEE (reference sequence). V was trimmed by 0 bases and J by 0 bases, leaving 7 bases between them. The CDR3 is CASSLVADSYNEQFF. As DNA, the CDR3 is TGTGCCAGCAGCTTGGTGGCAGACTCCTACAATGAGCAGTTCTTC.

V gene TRBV4-3 combines with J gene TRBJ2-7; tentative D call: TRBD2 (5 bases). CDR1 and CDR2 (germline): LGHNA, YSLEER. The length of the CDR3 is 16 residues. Trimming left V 0 bases short and J 7 bases short, with 19 bases between. CDR3 residues: CASSQERSAGPFEQYF. The CDR3 nucleotides read TGCGCCAGCAGCCAAGAACGTTCGGCGGGTCCCTTTGAGCAGTACTTC.

The sample holds a few counts of this clone. The chain links TRBV28 to TRBJ1-2; D perhaps matches TRBD1 (5 bases). From germline, CDR1 is MDHEN and CDR2 SYDVKM. CDR3 length equals 15 residues. Trimming took 3 bases from V and 6 from J, leaving 17 bases between them. Here the CDR3 reads CASSFGRAPSDGYTF. As DNA, the CDR3 is TGTGCCAGCAGTTTTGGCAGGGCTCCCTCGGATGGCTACACCTTC.

The rearrangement links TRBV6-5 to TRBJ2-1, with 8 positions matching TRBD2. CDR1 is MNHEY, CDR2 SVGAGI, per germline. V gave up 7 bases and J gave up 10 bases; unmatched junction bases: 15. The CDR3 is 15 amino acids. The CDR3 spells CASTRPGLGEWEQFF. DNA of the CDR3: TGTGCCAGCACCCGGCCGGGACTAGGCGAATGGGAGCAGTTCTTC.

The chain couples TRBV2 to TRBJ2-6; no firm D call. V was clipped by 1 base and J by 6 bases, with 7 bases between them. This CDR3 is built from 14 residues. CDR1 is SNHLY and CDR2 is FYNNEI in the germline V gene. As DNA, the CDR3 is TGTGCCAGCAGTGAAGGCAGCGCGGCCAACGTCCTGACTTTC. It translates to CASSEGSAANVLTF.

This chain connects TRBV2 to TRBJ2-4; 8 bases are a match to TRBD1. Germline V gives CDR1 SNHLY, CDR2 FYNNEI. The V segment lost 3 bases and the J segment 0 bases; nucleotides outside the gene matches: 1. CDR3 length: 15 amino acids. CDR3 bases: TGTGCCAGCAGTGAGGACAGGGTAGCCAAAAACATTCAGTACTTC. Amino acid sequence: CASSEDRVAKNIQYF.

V is TRBV4-3 and J is TRBJ2-3; TRBD1 might be the D (5 bases). This CDR3 has 17 residues. Germline-derived CDR1 and CDR2 are LGHNA and YSLEER. The V and J ends lost 0 bases and 1 base respectively, with 14 bases between them. The CDR3 is CASSQDPPWGGTDTQYF. Here the CDR3 DNA reads TGCGCCAGCAGCCAAGACCCTCCGTGGGGCGGCACAGATACGCAGTATTTT.

The chain combines TRBV5-6 with TRBJ1-4, with 9 bases aligning to TRBD1. This CDR3 is 12 amino acids long. The V and J ends lost 4 bases and 12 bases, in that order; junction bases with no gene match: 4. Germline values: CDR1 SGHDT, CDR2 YYEEEE. The CDR3 loop is CASSVGQGQLFF. The CDR3 nucleotides are TGTGCCAGCAGCGTGGGACAGGGACAACTGTTTTTT.

The V and J genes are TRBV7-2 and TRBJ2-1, with TRBD2 identical over 11 bases. J lost 5 bases, V lost 4 bases, and 10 bases had no gene match. The germline CDR1 and CDR2 sequences are SGHTA and FQGNSA. There are 17 residues in the CDR3. Here the CDR3 reads CASSYQIETSGNNEQFF. For the CDR3, the DNA is TGTGCCAGCAGCTACCAGATCGAGACTAGCGGGAACAATGAGCAGTTCTTC.

The V call is TRBV19, the J call TRBJ1-2; 7 nucleotides line up with TRBD1. Germline V lookup: CDR1 LNHDA, CDR2 SQIVND (reference sequence). This CDR3 spans 12 amino acids. The V gene end was trimmed by 8 bases and the J gene end by 8 bases; junction bases not matched to a gene: 8. CDR3 in amino acids: CASAQGYLGYTF. The CDR3 coding sequence is TGTGCCAGTGCACAGGGGTATTTAGGCTACACCTTC.

This clone occurred once. The CDR3 here is CASSRDSQGKQFF. CDR3 in DNA: TGTGCCAGCAGCCGGGACAGTCAAGGAAAGCAGTTCTTC. The chain is built from TRBV7-3 and TRBJ2-1, with TRBD1 identical over 7 bases. This CDR3 contains 13 residues. The junction had 9 bases not matched to a gene; V was cut back by 5 bases and J by 11 bases. Germline CDR1 and CDR2: SGHTA and FQGTGA. Based on the CDR3 plus reference TRBV7-3 and TRBJ2-1, the full variable domain is GAGVSQTPSNKVTEKGKYVELRCDPISGHTALYWYRQSLGQGPEFLIYFQGTGAADDSGLPNDRFFAVRPEGSVSTLKIQRTERGDSAVYLCASSRDSQGKQFFGPGTRLTVL.

V and J are TRBV28 and TRBJ1-5; D is possibly TRBD1 (6 bases). The CDR3 is made up of 16 amino acids. Trimming shortened V by 5 bases and J by 1 base, and 15 bases separated the two germline ends. CDR1 is MDHEN, CDR2 SYDVKM, per germline. The CDR3, as DNA: TGTGCCAGCAGTCCAAGGGGGGGGCTAAGCAATCAGCCCCAGCATTTT. Its translation: CASSPRGGLSNQPQHF.

This rearrangement joins TRBV2 to TRBJ1-6, with D perhaps TRBD1 (6 bases). The CDR3 sequence is 14 residues long. CDR1 is SNHLY, CDR2 FYNNEI, per germline. The V end lost 8 bases, the J end lost 8 bases, and 16 bases lay between the germline ends. Here the CDR3 reads CASQPQGSYSPLHF. The CDR3 DNA reads as TGTGCCAGCCAGCCACAGGGTTCGTATTCACCCCTCCACTTT.

This rearrangement joins TRBV15 to TRBJ2-7, with 8 bases aligning to TRBD1. Trimming at V came to 0 bases and at J to 7 bases, leaving 11 bases not matched to a gene. CDR1 is LNHNV and CDR2 is YYDKDF in the germline V gene (reference sequence). The CDR3 is 16 residues long. CDR3 bases: TGTGCCACCAGCAGAGAAGGGGGCAGGGGGCTTCTGGAGCAGTACTTC. Its protein is CATSREGGRGLLEQYF. Supplemented by reference TRBV15 and TRBJ2-7, the full variable domain reads DAMVIQNPRYQVTQFGKPVTLSCSQTLNHNVMYWYQQKSSQAPKLLFHYYDKDFNNEADTPDNFQSRRPNTSFCFLDIRSPGLGDTAMYLCATSREGGRGLLEQYFGPGTRLTVT.

The chain has TRBV24-1 and TRBJ2-2; TRBD1 aligns across 11 bases. This CDR3 has 19 residues. Germline trimming cut 7 bases from V and 1 base from J; bases unmatched to any gene: 13. CDR1 and CDR2 (germline): KGHDR, SFDVKD. The CDR3 bases are TGTGCCACCAGAGACCGGACAGGGGGCTTGACTTTGAACACCGGGGAGCTGTTTTTT. It translates to CATRDRTGGLTLNTGELFF.

The chain joins TRBV7-9 to TRBJ1-3, with a weak D call TRBD1 (6 bases). CDR1 and CDR2 from the germline V gene are SEHNR and FQNEAQ (reference sequence). This CDR3 contains 14 residues. Trimming left V 6 bases short and J 4 bases short, with 13 bases between. CDR3 sequence: CASSLTGTGNTIYF. CDR3 sequence (DNA): TGTGCCAGCAGTCTTACAGGGACAGGAAACACCATATATTTT. Full variable domain (missing parts from reference TRBV7-9 and TRBJ1-3): DTGVSQNPRHKITKRGQNVTFRCDPISEHNRLYWYRQTLGQGPEFLTYFQNEAQLEKSRLLSDRFSAERPKGSFSTLEIQRTEQGDSAMYLCASSLTGTGNTIYFGEGSWLTVV.

The chain has TRBV4-1 and TRBJ2-5; 9 nucleotides align to TRBD1. Germline-derived CDR1 and CDR2 are MGHRA and YSYEKL. V was clipped by 1 base and J by 4 bases; unmatched bases: 1. The CDR3 spans 14 residues. The CDR3 spells CASSQGDRAETQYF. In DNA, the CDR3 is TGCGCCAGCAGCCAAGGGGACAGGGCAGAGACCCAGTACTTC.

The V gene is TRBV28, the J gene TRBJ1-5; TRBD1 matches at 9 bases. V lost 6 bases and J lost 0; bases outside the gene matches: 6. The V gene's germline CDR1 is MDHEN and CDR2 SYDVKM. This CDR3 comprises 16 residues. This chain's CDR3 is CASSLRQGVSNQPQHF. The CDR3 DNA follows: TGTGCCAGCAGCCTGCGACAGGGGGTTAGCAATCAGCCCCAGCATTTT.

The rearrangement links TRBV4-2 to TRBJ1-1; the D is unclear. The germline CDR1 and CDR2 sequences are LGHNA and YNFKEQ. Trimming stripped 0 bases from V and 0 bases from J, with 8 bases between. The CDR3 spans 15 residues. The DNA for the CDR3 is TGTGCCAGCAGCCAAGACCGGGTGATGAACACTGAAGCTTTCTTT. Translating it yields CASSQDRVMNTEAFF.

The chain recombines TRBV3-1 (or the pseudogene TRBV3-2) with TRBJ2-7; tentative D call: TRBD1 (5 bases). CDR1 and CDR2 from the germline V gene are LGHDT and YNNKEL (reference sequence). The CDR3 length is 14 residues. V dropped 1 base and J dropped 0 bases, with 7 bases sitting between them. DNA of the CDR3: TGTGCCAGCAGCCAAGGGGGCTTCTCCTACGAGCAGTACTTC. It translates to CASSQGGFSYEQYF.

This chain links TRBV27 with TRBJ2-1; 9 bases match TRBD1. Germline CDR1 and CDR2: MNHEY and SMNVEV (reference sequence). CDR3 length: 14 residues. V was clipped by 6 bases and J by 5 bases; unmatched bases: 5. CDR3 bases: TGTGCCAGCAGCTGGGGACAGGGACACAATGAGCAGTTCTTC. It is translated as CASSWGQGHNEQFF.

The rearrangement links TRBV18 to TRBJ2-1; D remains unclear. Trimming stripped 1 base from V and 8 bases from J, with 12 bases between. CDR1 and CDR2 from the germline V gene are KGHSH and LQKENI. The CDR3 totals 14 residues. The CDR3 DNA reads as TGTGCCAGCTCACCACAACTGGTTGCATATGAGCAGTTCTTC. Residues: CASSPQLVAYEQFF.

This clone was counted a single time. The gene calls are TRBV6-5 and TRBJ2-7; a possible D gene is TRBD2 (6 bases). The length of the CDR3 is 15 residues. From germline, CDR1 is MNHEY and CDR2 SVGAGI. Trimming took 6 bases from V and 4 from J, leaving 19 bases between them. The CDR3, as DNA: TGTGCCAGCAGCCCCAGACTAGGAAGGGCATACGAGCAGTACTTC. Amino acid sequence: CASSPRLGRAYEQYF.

The rearrangement joins TRBV28 to TRBJ1-6, with no clear D. V lost 2 bases and J 6 bases, leaving 11 bases between the germline ends. Germline CDR1 MDHEN, CDR2 SYDVKM. The CDR3 has 15 residues. For the CDR3, the DNA is TGTGCCAGCAGTTTAGCCACGGTTGGTAATTCACCCCTCCACTTT. Its translation is CASSLATVGNSPLHF.

The V call is TRBV7-2, the J call TRBJ1-1, with 8 bases fitting TRBD1. The germline V gene encodes CDR1 SGHTA and CDR2 FQGNSA. Losses at the gene ends were 6 bases for V and 4 bases for J; bases not matched to a gene: 10. This CDR3 comprises 15 residues. The CDR3 loop is CASRPTGQVVTEAFF. CDR3 nucleotide sequence: TGTGCCAGCAGACCTACGGGACAGGTTGTCACTGAAGCTTTCTTT.

The chain joins TRBV10-1 to TRBJ2-7; TRBD2 is a possible D gene (6 bases). CDR3 length equals 14 residues. Trimming removed 4 bases from V and 2 bases from J, with 12 bases in between. The germline CDR1 and CDR2 sequences are WNHNN and SYGVQD (reference sequence). In nucleotides, the CDR3 is TGCGCCAGCAGTGGCATCCAGCGGGCCTACGAGCAGTACTTC. It encodes CASSGIQRAYEQYF.

The rearrangement uses TRBV5-8 and TRBJ2-7; D perhaps matches TRBD1 (5 bases). The CDR3 totals 17 residues. Trimming took off 1 base at V and 3 bases at J, with 20 bases between the two ends. Germline loops: CDR1 SGHTS, CDR2 YDEGEE. The CDR3 region is CASSLPPQVLLGYEQYF. CDR3 nucleotide sequence: TGTGCCAGCAGCTTGCCCCCACAGGTCTTACTCGGCTACGAGCAGTACTTC.

The CDR3 here is CASSYTVLTATYEQYF. The CDR3 nucleotides are TGTGCCAGCAGTTACACAGTCTTAACTGCGACCTACGAGCAGTACTTC. The V call is TRBV6-5, the J call TRBJ2-7; no clear D gene. Trimming pared 2 bases from V and 2 bases from J, leaving 16 bases between. CDR3 length: 16 residues. The germline V gene encodes CDR1 MNHEY and CDR2 SVGAGI.

This clone was seen more than once but under ten times. The rearrangement joins TRBV7-2 to TRBJ2-7, with D unresolved. The CDR3 has 13 amino acids. The V and J ends lost 2 bases and 2 bases respectively, with 7 bases between them. The germline V gene has CDR1 SGHTA and CDR2 FQGNSA. CDR3 residues: CASSLRVAYEQYF. CDR3 nucleotides: TGTGCCAGCAGCTTACGCGTGGCCTACGAGCAGTACTTC. The full variable domain, its missing parts supplied by reference TRBV7-2 and TRBJ2-7, is GAGVSQSPSNKVTEKGKDVELRCDPISGHTALYWYRQSLGQGLEFLIYFQGNSAPDKSGLPSDRFSAERTGGSVSTLTIQRTQQEDSAVYLCASSLRVAYEQYFGPGTRLTVT.

The CDR3 coding sequence is TGTGCCAGCAGTTTTAGACAGGGAGGAGAGACCCAGTACTTC. Translating gives CASSFRQGGETQYF. The chain couples TRBV6-6 to TRBJ2-5; TRBD1 is a possible D gene (7 bases). Germline values: CDR1 MNHNY, CDR2 SVGAGI (reference sequence). This CDR3 region has 14 residues. V lost 4 bases and J lost 4, with 13 bases in between.